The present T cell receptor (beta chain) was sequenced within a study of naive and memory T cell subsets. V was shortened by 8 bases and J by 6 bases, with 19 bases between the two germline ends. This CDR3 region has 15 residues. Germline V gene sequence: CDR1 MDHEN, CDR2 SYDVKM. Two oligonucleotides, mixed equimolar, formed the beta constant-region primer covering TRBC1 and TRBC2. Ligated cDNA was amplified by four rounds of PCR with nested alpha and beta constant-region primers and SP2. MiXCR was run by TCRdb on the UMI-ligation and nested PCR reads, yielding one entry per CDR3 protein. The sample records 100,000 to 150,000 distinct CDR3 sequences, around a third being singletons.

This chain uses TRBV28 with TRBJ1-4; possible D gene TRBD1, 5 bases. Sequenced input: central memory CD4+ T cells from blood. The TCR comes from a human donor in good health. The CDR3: CASLPSTAGYEKLFF. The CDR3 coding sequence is TGTGCCAGCCTCCCATCGACAGCGGGGTATGAAAAACTGTTTTTT.